This TCR beta chain was identified in a study of circulating CD8 cells and anti-PD-1 response in melanoma. Looking at the study overall: Complete or partial response defined responders; stable or progressive disease, non-responders.

The length of the CDR3 is 15 residues. V was cut by 3 bases and J by 3 bases, with 15 bases left in between. Per germline, CDR1 MDHEN and CDR2 SYDVKM. Each library started from about 14 ng of total RNA using the QIAseq Immune Repertoire TCR panel. TCRdb redid the calling of the reads with MiXCR, one entry per CDR3 protein. The sample includes about 450 distinct CDR3 sequences, about a tenth of them seen just once. From live CD3+CD8+TCRalphabeta+ cells, four PD-1 and/or TIGIT subsets were sorted. Study-wide results and caveats: Under 7.5% of TRB clonotypes were shared between subsets at M1. TIGIT repertoires were least diverse, DNEG repertoires most diverse. Generally, no replicate experiments were performed.

By sample fraction, this clonotype is large. No antigen is known for it. The receptor comes from a human donor with melanoma. The source material was CD8+ T cells from PBMCs, sampled at baseline or after one month of anti-PD-1 therapy (not recorded which). This sequence joins TRBV28 and TRBJ2-7, with no clear D. The CDR3 sequence: CASSFLAQSLYEQYF. CDR3 coding DNA: TGTGCCAGCAGTTTCCTGGCCCAATCACTCTACGAGCAGTACTTC.